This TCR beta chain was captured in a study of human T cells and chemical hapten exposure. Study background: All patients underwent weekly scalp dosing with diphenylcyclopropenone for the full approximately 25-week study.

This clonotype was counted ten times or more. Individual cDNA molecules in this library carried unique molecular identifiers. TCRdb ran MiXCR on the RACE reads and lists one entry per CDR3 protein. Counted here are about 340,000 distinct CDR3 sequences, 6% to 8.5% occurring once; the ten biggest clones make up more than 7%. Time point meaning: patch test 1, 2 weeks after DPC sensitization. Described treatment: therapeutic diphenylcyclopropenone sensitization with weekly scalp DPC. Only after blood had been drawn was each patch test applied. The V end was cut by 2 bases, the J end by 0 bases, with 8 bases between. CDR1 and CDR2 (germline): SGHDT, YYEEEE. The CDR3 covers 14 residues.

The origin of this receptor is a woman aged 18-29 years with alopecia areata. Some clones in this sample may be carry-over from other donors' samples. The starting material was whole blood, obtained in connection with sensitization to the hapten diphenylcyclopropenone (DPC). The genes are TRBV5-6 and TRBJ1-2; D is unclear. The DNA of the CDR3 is TGTGCCAGCAGCTTAAGGGTAGCTAACTATGGCTACACCTTC. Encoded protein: CASSLRVANYGYTF.